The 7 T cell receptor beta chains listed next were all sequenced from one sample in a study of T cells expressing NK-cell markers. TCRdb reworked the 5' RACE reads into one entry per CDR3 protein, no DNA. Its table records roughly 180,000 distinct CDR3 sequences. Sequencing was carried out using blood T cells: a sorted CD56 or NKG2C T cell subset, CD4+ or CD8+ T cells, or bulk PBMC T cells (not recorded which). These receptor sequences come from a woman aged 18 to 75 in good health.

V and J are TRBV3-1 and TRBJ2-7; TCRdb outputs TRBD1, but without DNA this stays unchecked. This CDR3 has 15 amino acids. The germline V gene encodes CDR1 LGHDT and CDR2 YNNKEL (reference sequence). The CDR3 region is CASSLRRQGTHEQYF.

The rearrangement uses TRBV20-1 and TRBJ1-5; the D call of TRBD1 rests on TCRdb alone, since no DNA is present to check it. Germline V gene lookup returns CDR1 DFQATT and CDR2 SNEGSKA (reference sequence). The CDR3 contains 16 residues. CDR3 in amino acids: CSAPLETGSLNQPQHF.

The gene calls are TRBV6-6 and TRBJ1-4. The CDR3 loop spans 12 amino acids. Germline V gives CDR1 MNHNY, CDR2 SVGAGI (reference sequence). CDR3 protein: CASSSVGEKLFF.

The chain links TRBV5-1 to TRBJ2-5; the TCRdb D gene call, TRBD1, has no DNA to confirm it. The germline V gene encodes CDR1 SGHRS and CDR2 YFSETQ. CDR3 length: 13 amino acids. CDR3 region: CASAPRIPETQYF.

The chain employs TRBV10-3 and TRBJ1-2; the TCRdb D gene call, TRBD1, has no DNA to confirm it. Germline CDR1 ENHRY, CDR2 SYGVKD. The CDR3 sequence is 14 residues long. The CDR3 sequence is CAISDQGRHTGYTF.

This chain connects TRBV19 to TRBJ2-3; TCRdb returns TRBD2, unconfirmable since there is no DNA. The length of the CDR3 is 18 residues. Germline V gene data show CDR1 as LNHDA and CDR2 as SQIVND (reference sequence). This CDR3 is CASSIFPPAGGSTDTQYF.

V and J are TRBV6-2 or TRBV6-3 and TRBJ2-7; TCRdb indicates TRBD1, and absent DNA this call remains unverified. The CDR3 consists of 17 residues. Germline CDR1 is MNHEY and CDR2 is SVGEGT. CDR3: CASRSPLLRDTSYEQYF.